The 7 T cell receptor beta chains listed next were all sequenced from one sample in a study of OX40 agonist ivuxolimab in advanced cancers. Sequencing used immunoSEQ multiplex PCR; TCRdb keeps in-frame clones, though not all of them. The data contain about 76,000 clones, around nine tenths of them singletons. The specimen comprised CD4+ or CD8+ T cells sorted from blood, sampled in a trial of the OX40 agonist ivuxolimab. Every receptor here comes from an adult with an advanced solid tumor such as melanoma, head and neck, liver or kidney cancer.

The chain uses TRBV6-6 and TRBJ1-5; D gene uncertain. With 2 bases removed from V and 10 bases from J, the gap between germline ends came to 6 bases. This CDR3 is 11 amino acids long. The germline V gene encodes CDR1 MNHNY and CDR2 SVGAGI (reference sequence). The chain's CDR3 is CASSYRGPQHF. CDR3 sequence (DNA): TGTGCCAGCAGTTACAGAGGTCCCCAGCATTTT.

This chain joins TRBV5-4 and TRBJ2-3, with a tentative D call TRBD2 (6 bases). V lost 7 bases, J lost 2 bases, and 11 bases lay in between. This CDR3 spans 13 amino acids. Germline V lookup: CDR1 SGHNT, CDR2 YYREEE (reference sequence). The CDR3 spells CASHRENTDTQYF. The CDR3 region has the DNA TGTGCCAGCCATCGGGAGAACACAGATACGCAGTATTTT.

The chain recombines TRBV7-2 with TRBJ1-5, with 7 bases matching TRBD1. The germline V gene has CDR1 SGHTA and CDR2 FQGNSA. This CDR3 is built from 14 residues. Germline trimming cut 6 bases from V and 1 base from J; bases unmatched to any gene: 3. The CDR3, as DNA: TGTGCCAGCAGTCCGGACAGGAGCAATCAGCCCCAGCATTTT. This sequence encodes CASSPDRSNQPQHF.

The V gene is TRBV6-1, the J gene TRBJ1-3; possible D gene TRBD1, 5 bases. Germline CDR1 reads MNHNS; CDR2 reads SASEGT. The CDR3 is 14 amino acids. Trimming pared 7 bases from V and 9 bases from J, leaving 19 bases between. The CDR3 DNA reads TGTGCCAGCAAATCGGGCCAGGGTCGGGGCACCATATATTTT. The encoded protein is CASKSGQGRGTIYF.

The chain carries TRBV19 and TRBJ1-5; weak D call: TRBD1 (5 bases). The V end was cut by 9 bases, the J end by 2 bases, with 17 bases between. The CDR3 has 15 residues. The germline gives CDR1 LNHDA, CDR2 SQIVND (reference sequence). The CDR3 DNA is TGTGCCAGCGGACCGGGGACTTTGCGCAATCAGCCCCAGCATTTT. Amino acid sequence: CASGPGTLRNQPQHF.

The CDR3 is CASRLDRNTEAFF. The CDR3 DNA sequence: TGTGCCAGCAGACTTGACAGGAACACTGAAGCTTTCTTT. This chain connects TRBV6-8 to TRBJ1-1; D is possibly TRBD1 (5 bases). V shed 6 bases and J shed 1 base, with 9 bases lying between them. The germline V gene encodes CDR1 MNHGY and CDR2 SAAAGT. The CDR3 has 13 amino acids.

The V call is TRBV2, the J call TRBJ2-6, with 8 bases that match TRBD1. The germline V gene has CDR1 SNHLY and CDR2 FYNNEI. The CDR3 spans 14 residues. V shed 4 bases and J 6 bases; nucleotides not matched to a gene: 2. CDR3 in amino acids: CASSGQGTANVLTF. In DNA form, the CDR3 reads TGTGCCAGCAGTGGACAGGGGACGGCCAACGTCCTGACTTTC.